The 3 T cell receptor beta chains given below trace back to one sample, sequenced in a study of graft-versus-host responses after intestinal transplantation. These receptors are not linked to any known antigen. Clones were sequenced by immunoSEQ multiplex PCR, and TCRdb holds only the in-frame ones, with some missing. The sample holds 85,000 to 90,000 clones, 75% to 90% seen once. The material was unstimulated CD8+ T cells sorted from spleen or lymph node cells, obtained before intestinal transplant. These receptors were taken from a human donor who received an intestinal transplant.

This clone was found a few times. The chain uses TRBV4-2 and TRBJ1-1; 10 positions match TRBD1. The CDR3 runs 14 residues. CDR1 LGHNA and CDR2 YNFKEQ come from the germline V gene. V dropped 2 bases and J dropped 4; count of bases not matched to a gene: 1. The CDR3 reads CASSQRTGGTEAFF. Here the CDR3 DNA reads TGTGCCAGCAGCCAAAGGACAGGGGGCACTGAAGCTTTCTTT.

The J gene is TRBJ2-5, the V gene TRBV2; maybe TRBD1 (5 bases). The length of the CDR3 is 17 residues. Trimming cost V 3 bases and J 2 bases, with 19 bases left between them. Germline CDR1 and CDR2: SNHLY and FYNNEI. The CDR3 loop is CASSDMGPGGIQETQYF. CDR3 DNA: TGTGCCAGCAGTGATATGGGGCCTGGCGGTATACAAGAGACCCAGTACTTC.

The chain combines TRBV4-1 with TRBJ1-5; a possible D gene is TRBD1 (5 bases). This CDR3 region has 15 residues. Germline CDR1 reads MGHRA; CDR2 reads YSYEKL. V was shortened by 0 bases and J by 5 bases, with 11 bases between the two germline ends. Here the CDR3 reads CASSQDEGEYQPQHF. The CDR3 coding sequence is TGCGCCAGCAGCCAAGATGAAGGGGAATATCAGCCCCAGCATTTT.